Listed here are 13 T cell receptor beta chains from one sample, sequenced in a study of Ad26.COV2.S vaccination and SARS-CoV-2 variants. Some clones are missing from TCRdb's copy, which holds only in-frame ones; the method was immunoSEQ multiplex PCR. The sample holds approximately 400,000 clones, about 90% seen once. Sequences were derived from peripheral blood, sampled after recovery from COVID-19. Receptor source: a human donor who had recovered from COVID-19.

J is TRBJ2-6 and V is TRBV7-3; TRBD1 agrees at 9 bases. The V gene end was trimmed by 5 bases and the J gene end by 2 bases; junction bases not matched to a gene: 7. The germline V gene encodes CDR1 SGHTA and CDR2 FQGTGA. The CDR3 has 17 amino acids. The CDR3 is CASSPPGTGTGANVLTF. The CDR3 DNA sequence: TGTGCCAGCAGCCCGCCCGGGACAGGGACTGGGGCCAACGTCCTGACTTTC.

The rearrangement uses TRBV5-1 and TRBJ2-5, with D possibly called TRBD1 or TRBD2 (5 bases each). The V gene's germline CDR1 is SGHRS and CDR2 YFSETQ. The CDR3 covers 15 residues. Trimming removed 4 bases from V and 1 base from J, with 14 bases in between. CDR3 sequence reads: CASSLGSGAQETQYF. CDR3 sequence (DNA): TGCGCCAGCAGCCTGGGATCCGGGGCCCAAGAGACCCAGTACTTC.

This chain uses TRBV7-2 with TRBJ1-4; unclear D gene. V was pared by 0 bases and J by 9 bases, with 14 bases between. This CDR3 is 15 amino acids long. Per germline, CDR1 SGHTA and CDR2 FQGNSA. The DNA for the CDR3 is TGTGCCAGCAGCTTAGCGTTCTTCGGCAGGCAAAAACTGTTTTTT. Amino acid sequence: CASSLAFFGRQKLFF.

The chain couples TRBV5-6 to TRBJ2-3, with TRBD2 identical over 7 bases. The CDR3 has 15 residues. Germline V gene data show CDR1 as SGHDT and CDR2 as YYEEEE. Unmatched junction bases numbered 5, after V lost 0 bases and J lost 4 bases. The CDR3 region has the DNA TGTGCCAGCAGCTTGGTCCAGGCGGGAGCAGATACGCAGTATTTT. Its translation: CASSLVQAGADTQYF.

The chain couples TRBV5-6 to TRBJ1-1; perhaps TRBD1 as D (6 bases). The CDR3 consists of 15 residues. V was shortened by 6 bases and J by 5 bases, with 20 bases between the two germline ends. Germline CDR1 and CDR2: SGHDT and YYEEEE. The CDR3 sequence: CASTRDTHMGTEAFF. The DNA of the CDR3 is TGTGCCAGCACCCGGGACACCCACATGGGAACTGAAGCTTTCTTT.

The gene calls are TRBV14 and TRBJ1-5, with no clear D. This CDR3 has 14 residues. Germline assignment: CDR1 SGHDN and CDR2 FVKESK. V lost 3 bases and J 9 bases, leaving 15 bases between the germline ends. The CDR3 loop reads CASSHGSLGWPQHF. The CDR3 nucleotides are TGTGCCAGCAGCCACGGGAGTCTTGGGTGGCCCCAGCATTTT.

The V call is TRBV9, the J call TRBJ2-7, with 12 positions matching TRBD1. The CDR3 has 16 residues. The ends lost 0 bases at V and 6 bases at J; junction bases unmatched: 7. Per germline, CDR1 SGDLS and CDR2 YYNGEE. The CDR3: CASSVDRDRGLPEQYF. The CDR3 nucleotides read TGTGCCAGCAGCGTAGACCGGGACAGGGGGCTTCCCGAGCAGTACTTC.

This chain joins TRBV5-1 and TRBJ2-7; D is unresolved. The germline V gene has CDR1 SGHRS and CDR2 YFSETQ. The V gene lost 1 base and the J gene lost 0 bases, with 11 bases spanning the gap. The CDR3 spans 15 residues. DNA for the CDR3: TGCGCCAGCAGCTTGTCTACGGCCACCTCCTACGAGCAGTACTTC. Translating gives CASSLSTATSYEQYF.

This chain uses TRBV29-1 with TRBJ2-5, with 11 bases identical to TRBD2. CDR3 length: 17 amino acids. V shed 2 bases, J shed 0 bases, and the junction held 8 bases outside the gene matches. CDR1 is SQVTM and CDR2 is ANQGSEA in the germline V gene. Here the CDR3 reads CSVEPPTSGVNQETQYF. The CDR3 DNA sequence: TGCAGCGTTGAACCCCCGACTAGCGGGGTAAACCAAGAGACCCAGTACTTC.

This clone was found a few times. This chain uses TRBV5-6 with TRBJ1-2; 9 bases line up with TRBD1. Germline trimming cut 3 bases from V and 1 base from J; bases unmatched to any gene: 7. Germline V gene data show CDR1 as SGHDT and CDR2 as YYEEEE. The CDR3 sequence is 16 residues long. The CDR3 is CASSWPGQGINYGYTF. CDR3 nucleotides: TGTGCCAGCAGCTGGCCGGGACAGGGTATTAACTATGGCTACACCTTC.

The chain joins TRBV6-2 or TRBV6-3 to TRBJ1-1; D gene ambiguous. CDR1 MNHEY and CDR2 SVGEGT come from the germline V gene. Trimming shortened V by 5 bases and J by 2 bases, and 12 bases separated the two germline ends. The CDR3 extends over 14 amino acids. CDR3 in DNA: TGTGCCAGCAGTGTTTTCGGGGAAAACACTGAAGCTTTCTTT. It yields the protein CASSVFGENTEAFF.

This chain uses TRBV5-6 with TRBJ1-2, with D unresolved. Between the trimmed V and J ends, which lost 2 bases and 4 bases, there was a span of 27 bases. There are 19 residues in the CDR3. The germline V gene has CDR1 SGHDT and CDR2 YYEEEE. The CDR3 region is CASSLDQENHRLLGYGYTF. CDR3 DNA sequence: TGTGCCAGCAGCTTAGATCAAGAGAACCACCGCTTGCTTGGCTATGGCTACACCTTC. Using reference TRBV5-6 and TRBJ1-2 for the parts outside the CDR3, the full variable domain is DAGVTQSPTHLIKTRGQQVTLRCSPKSGHDTVSWYQQALGQGPQFIFQYYEEEERQRGNFPDRFSGHQFPNYSSELNVNALLLGDSALYLCASSLDQENHRLLGYGYTFGSGTRLTVV.

The chain couples TRBV5-6 to TRBJ1-1; possibly TRBD1 for D (6 bases). V was pared by 4 bases and J by 9 bases, with 13 bases between. This CDR3 is built from 12 residues. Per the germline V gene, CDR1 is SGHDT and CDR2 is YYEEEE. CDR3 sequence: CASSLGGGQAFF. As DNA, the CDR3 is TGTGCCAGCAGCCTGGGCGGGGGCCAAGCTTTCTTT. The whole variable domain, remainder taken from reference TRBV5-6 and TRBJ1-1, is DAGVTQSPTHLIKTRGQQVTLRCSPKSGHDTVSWYQQALGQGPQFIFQYYEEEERQRGNFPDRFSGHQFPNYSSELNVNALLLGDSALYLCASSLGGGQAFFGQGTRLTVV.